A single sample gave rise to the 16 T cell receptor beta chains below, sequenced in a study of blood T cell repertoires in COVID-19. Libraries were prepared by immunoSEQ multiplex PCR; TCRdb keeps only in-frame clonotypes and omits some of them. The repertoire holds 300,000 to 450,000 clones, with about 80% as singletons. The sample consisted of peripheral blood. These receptors were obtained from a human donor with acute or convalescent COVID-19. The donor label of this sample is uncertain.

The chain uses TRBV3-1 (or the pseudogene TRBV3-2) and TRBJ2-3; TRBD1 matches 9 bases. Germline V lookup: CDR1 LGHDT, CDR2 YNNKEL (reference sequence). J lost 4 bases, V lost 3 bases, and 5 bases had no gene match. The CDR3 has 15 residues. Here the CDR3 DNA reads TGTGCCAGCAGCCACTTGGACAGGGGTGCAGATACGCAGTATTTT. It is translated as CASSHLDRGADTQYF.

The CDR3 bases are TGTGCCTGGATGCGGGGACCCTCAAATGAGCAGTTCTTC. Translated: CAWMRGPSNEQFF. V usage is TRBV30 and J usage is TRBJ2-1; tentatively, D is TRBD2 (6 bases). Deletions cut 4 bases from V and 7 bases from J, with 14 bases between. The germline V gene has CDR1 GTSNPN and CDR2 SVGIG (reference sequence). CDR3 length: 13 amino acids.

The chain carries TRBV19 and TRBJ1-5; no clear D gene. Trimming removed 1 base from V and 0 bases from J, with 10 bases in between. The CDR3 length is 16 residues. Germline values: CDR1 LNHDA, CDR2 SQIVND (reference sequence). This CDR3 reads CASSIVGGYSNQPQHF. In nucleotides, the CDR3 is TGTGCCAGTAGTATAGTAGGCGGGTATAGCAATCAGCCCCAGCATTTT.

The V gene is TRBV19, the J gene TRBJ1-1; no clear D. The ends were cut back, 2 bases at V and 6 bases at J, with 16 bases in the middle. The CDR3 sequence is 15 residues long. Germline V gene lookup returns CDR1 LNHDA and CDR2 SQIVND (reference sequence). The CDR3 bases are TGTGCCAGTAGTATAAAGGGCGGGCGGACCCCTGAAGCTTTCTTT. Encoded protein: CASSIKGGRTPEAFF.

A word on this clone: Other DNA sequences from this sample encode an identical CDR3 as well. J is TRBJ2-7 and V is TRBV27, with D perhaps TRBD2 (6 bases). Trimming stripped 6 bases from V and 2 bases from J, with 11 bases between. CDR3 size: 13 residues. Germline lookup yields CDR1 MNHEY and CDR2 SMNVEV (reference sequence). This CDR3 reads CASSPGATYEQYF. The CDR3 DNA is TGTGCCAGCAGCCCGGGAGCGACCTACGAGCAGTACTTC.

V gene TRBV9 combines with J gene TRBJ1-6; possibly TRBD1 for D (5 bases). Germline V gene data show CDR1 as SGDLS and CDR2 as YYNGEE. V lost 4 bases and J lost 10, with 12 bases in between. The CDR3 has 13 residues. CDR3 protein: CASSLGQFSPLHF. In DNA form, the CDR3 reads TGTGCCAGCAGCCTCGGACAATTCTCACCCCTCCACTTT.

This rearrangement joins TRBV30 to TRBJ2-5, with 7 nucleotides matching TRBD1. CDR1 is GTSNPN, CDR2 SVGIG, per germline (reference sequence). Germline trimming cut 4 bases from V and 5 bases from J; bases unmatched to any gene: 7. The CDR3 extends over 13 amino acids. The CDR3 reads CAWKTTGMETQYF. CDR3 nucleotides: TGTGCCTGGAAGACGACAGGGATGGAGACCCAGTACTTC.

In this sample, this clone turned up a few times. This sequence joins TRBV11-2 and TRBJ1-6; no clear D gene. The germline CDR1 and CDR2 sequences are SGHAT and FQNNGV. The CDR3 has 14 residues. V gave up 1 base and J gave up 9 bases, with 10 bases separating them. The CDR3 loop reads CASSLGNYGSPLHF. The CDR3 DNA reads as TGTGCCAGCAGCTTAGGGAACTACGGTTCACCCCTCCACTTT.

This clone was seen only once. CDR3: CASSTDRVHQPQHF. CDR3 coding DNA: TGTGCCAGTAGTACCGACAGGGTACATCAGCCCCAGCATTTT. The chain links TRBV19 to TRBJ1-5; 7 nucleotides agree with TRBD1. Germline CDR1 reads LNHDA; CDR2 reads SQIVND (reference sequence). The ends lost 4 bases at V and 5 bases at J; junction bases unmatched: 5. This CDR3 has 14 amino acids.

The V gene is TRBV14, the J gene TRBJ1-1; no reliable D call. Trimming removed 0 bases at V and 0 bases at J, with 11 bases between. CDR1 and CDR2 (germline): SGHDN, FVKESK. The CDR3 is 16 amino acids. The CDR3 nucleotides are TGTGCCAGCAGCCAAGAGCCAAACTCGTTGAACACTGAAGCTTTCTTT. Protein: CASSQEPNSLNTEAFF.

The rearrangement joins TRBV6-5 to TRBJ2-1, with 14 bases identical to TRBD2. This CDR3 is 15 amino acids long. V was pared by 7 bases and J by 8 bases, with 7 bases of the junction left unmatched. Germline CDR1 is MNHEY and CDR2 is SVGAGI. The CDR3 reads CASISGTSGRDEQFF. The CDR3 DNA reads as TGTGCCAGCATCTCCGGGACTAGCGGGAGAGATGAGCAGTTCTTC.

The chain carries TRBV28 and TRBJ1-4; D gene uncertain. Germline CDR1 reads MDHEN; CDR2 reads SYDVKM. V was cut by 3 bases and J by 5 bases, with 10 bases left in between. The CDR3 runs to 14 residues. As DNA, the CDR3 is TGTGCCAGCAGTTTGGAGATTCCCAATGAAAAACTGTTTTTT. This codes for CASSLEIPNEKLFF. The variable domain in full, completed from reference TRBV28 and TRBJ1-4, reads DVKVTQSSRYLVKRTGEKVFLECVQDMDHENMFWYRQDPGLGLRLIYFSYDVKMKEKGDIPEGYSVSREKKERFSLILESASTNQTSMYLCASSLEIPNEKLFFGSGTQLSVL.

The chain joins TRBV6-5 to TRBJ2-7; 10 nucleotides agree with TRBD2. The CDR3 spans 15 residues. V trimming: 2 bases; J trimming: 5 bases; junction bases outside the gene matches: 6. Germline V gene lookup returns CDR1 MNHEY and CDR2 SVGAGI. CDR3 DNA: TGTGCCAGCAGTTACGGGATAGGGACTAGCGACGAGCAGTACTTC. This encodes CASSYGIGTSDEQYF.

The CDR3, as DNA: TGTGCCAGCAGTAAAACAGCCCTCTCTGGAAACACCATATATTTT. It is translated as CASSKTALSGNTIYF. The V call is TRBV6-5, the J call TRBJ1-3; D is unresolved. Germline-derived CDR1 and CDR2 are MNHEY and SVGAGI. Trimming stripped 5 bases from V and 0 bases from J, with 11 bases between. The CDR3 sequence is 15 residues long.

The J gene is TRBJ1-2, the V gene TRBV6-2 or TRBV6-3; a possible D gene is TRBD1 (5 bases). Trimming removed 6 bases from V and 4 bases from J, with 21 bases in between. The germline V gene has CDR1 MNHEY and CDR2 SVGEGT. This CDR3 region has 16 residues. CDR3 in amino acids: CASSSTGGGVVYGYTF. DNA for the CDR3: TGTGCCAGCAGCTCAACCGGGGGAGGGGTAGTCTATGGCTACACCTTC.

The rearrangement uses TRBV27 and TRBJ1-6, with TRBD1 as a possible D gene (6 bases). The length of the CDR3 is 19 residues. Trimming stripped 6 bases from V and 8 bases from J, with 29 bases between. Per germline, CDR1 MNHEY and CDR2 SMNVEV (reference sequence). The CDR3: CASSRAGFGGKGGDSPLHF. DNA of the CDR3: TGTGCCAGCAGCCGCGCTGGGTTTGGAGGAAAGGGGGGGGATTCACCCCTCCACTTT.